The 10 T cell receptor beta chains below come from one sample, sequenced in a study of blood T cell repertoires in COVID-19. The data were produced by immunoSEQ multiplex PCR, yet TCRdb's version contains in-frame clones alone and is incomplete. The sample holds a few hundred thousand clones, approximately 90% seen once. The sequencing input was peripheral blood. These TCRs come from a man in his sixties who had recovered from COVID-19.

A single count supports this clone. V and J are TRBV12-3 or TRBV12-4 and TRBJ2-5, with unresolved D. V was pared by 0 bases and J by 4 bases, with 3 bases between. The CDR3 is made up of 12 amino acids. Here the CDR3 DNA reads TGTGCCAGCAGTTTAGCCAGAGAGACCCAGTACTTC. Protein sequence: CASSLARETQYF.

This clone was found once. CDR3 region: CASSPIGTAVETQYF. CDR3 DNA sequence: TGCGCCAGCAGCCCCATCGGGACTGCTGTTGAGACCCAGTACTTC. This chain joins TRBV5-1 and TRBJ2-5; possibly TRBD2 for D (6 bases). Germline V gene data show CDR1 as SGHRS and CDR2 as YFSETQ. The CDR3 runs to 15 residues. Trimming removed 4 bases at V and 5 bases at J, with 18 bases between.

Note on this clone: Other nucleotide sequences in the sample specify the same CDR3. The CDR3 protein is CASSFRRGGTDTQYF. DNA of the CDR3: TGTGCCAGCAGCTTCCGGCGGGGGGGCACAGATACGCAGTATTTT. The chain has TRBV7-2 and TRBJ2-3, with 8 bases aligning to TRBD2. Unmatched junction bases numbered 3, after V lost 3 bases and J lost 1 base. The CDR3 consists of 15 residues. Germline-derived CDR1 and CDR2 are SGHTA and FQGNSA.

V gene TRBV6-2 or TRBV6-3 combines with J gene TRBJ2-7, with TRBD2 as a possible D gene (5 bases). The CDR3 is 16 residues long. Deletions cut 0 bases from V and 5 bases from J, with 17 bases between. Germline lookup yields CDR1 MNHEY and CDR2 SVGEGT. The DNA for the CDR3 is TGTGCCAGCAGTTACTCTGGTCGGGCTAGCAGTAACGAGCAGTACTTC. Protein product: CASSYSGRASSNEQYF.

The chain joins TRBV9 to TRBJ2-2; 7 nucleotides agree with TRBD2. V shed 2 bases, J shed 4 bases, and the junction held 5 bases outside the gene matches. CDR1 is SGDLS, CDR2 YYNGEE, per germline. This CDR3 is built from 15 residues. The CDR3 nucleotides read TGTGCCAGCAGCGTCACGGGGGGATTCACCGGGGAGCTGTTTTTT. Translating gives CASSVTGGFTGELFF.

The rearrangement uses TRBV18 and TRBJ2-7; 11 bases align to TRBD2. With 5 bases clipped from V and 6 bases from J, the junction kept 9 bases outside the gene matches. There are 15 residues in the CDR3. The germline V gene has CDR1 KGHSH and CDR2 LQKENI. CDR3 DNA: TGTGCCAGCTCATTTAGCGGGGGGGCCTCCCCCGAGCAGTACTTC. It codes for CASSFSGGASPEQYF. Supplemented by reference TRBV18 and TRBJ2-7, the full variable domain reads NAGVMQNPRHLVRRRGQEARLRCSPMKGHSHVYWYRQLPEEGLKFMVYLQKENIIDESGMPKERFSAEFPKEGPSILRIQQVVRGDSAAYFCASSFSGGASPEQYFGPGTRLTVT.

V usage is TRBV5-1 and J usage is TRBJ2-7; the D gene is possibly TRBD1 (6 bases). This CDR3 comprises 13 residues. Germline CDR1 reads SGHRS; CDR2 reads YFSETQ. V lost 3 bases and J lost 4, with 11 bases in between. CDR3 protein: CASSSLDSYEQYF. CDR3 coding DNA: TGCGCCAGCAGCTCGCTGGACAGTTACGAGCAGTACTTC. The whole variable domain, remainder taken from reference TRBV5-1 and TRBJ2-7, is KAGVTQTPRYLIKTRGQQVTLSCSPISGHRSVSWYQQTPGQGLQFLFEYFSETQRNKGNFPGRFSGRQFSNSRSEMNVSTLELGDSALYLCASSSLDSYEQYFGPGTRLTVT.

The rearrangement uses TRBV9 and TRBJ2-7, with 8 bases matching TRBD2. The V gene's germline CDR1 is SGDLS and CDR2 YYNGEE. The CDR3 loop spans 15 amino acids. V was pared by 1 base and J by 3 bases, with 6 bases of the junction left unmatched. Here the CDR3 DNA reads TGTGCCAGCAGCGTATCGACTAGCGTGAACTACGAGCAGTACTTC. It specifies CASSVSTSVNYEQYF.

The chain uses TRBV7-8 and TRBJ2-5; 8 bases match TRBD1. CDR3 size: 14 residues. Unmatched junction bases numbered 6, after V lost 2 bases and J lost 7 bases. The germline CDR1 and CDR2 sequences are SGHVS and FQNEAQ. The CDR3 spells CASSLLTGAGTQYF. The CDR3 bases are TGTGCCAGCAGCTTATTGACAGGGGCGGGGACCCAGTACTTC. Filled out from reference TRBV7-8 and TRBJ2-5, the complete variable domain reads GAGVSQSPRYKVAKRGQDVALRCDPISGHVSLFWYQQALGQGPEFLTYFQNEAQLDKSGLPSDRFFAERPEGSVSTLKIQRTQQEDSAVYLCASSLLTGAGTQYFGPGTRLLVL.

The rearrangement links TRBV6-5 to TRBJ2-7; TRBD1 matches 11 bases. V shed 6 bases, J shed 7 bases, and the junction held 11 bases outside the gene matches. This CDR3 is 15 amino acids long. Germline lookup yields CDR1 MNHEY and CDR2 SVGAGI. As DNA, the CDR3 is TGTGCCAGCAGCCACCCCGGACAGGGGGCGGGGGAGCAGTACTTC. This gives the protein CASSHPGQGAGEQYF.